These T cell receptor beta chains were read from a single sample in a study of blood T cell repertoires in COVID-19. The protocol was immunoSEQ multiplex PCR, while the TCRdb copy is restricted to in-frame clones and leaves out a portion. The table lists roughly 180,000 clones, about 84% of them singletons, with about 9.6% in the top ten. Sequencing was carried out using PBMCs or T cells enriched from blood (not recorded which). The receptor set was obtained from a young woman who had recovered from COVID-19. The conserved cysteine and the conserved F or W are not part of the CDR3 here. The order of the fields is V gene, D gene, CDR3 protein. The D gene is left open where the match is weak.

>TRBV4-2|TRBD2
ASSQDRAGAREQY
>TRBV6-5|NA
ASSYSAGAMNTEAF
>TRBV15|TRBD2
ATSREGTSGIYEQY
>TRBV11-2|TRBD1
ASSKPGQLTNTDTQY
>TRBV5-1|NA
ASSLVSSRSNEQF
>TRBV19|NA
ASSIDWLKGNQPQH
>TRBV21-1|NA
ASSKISPNSGRNGNEQF
>TRBV7-9|NA
ASSSNRAGRSPLH
>TRBV7-9|TRBD2
ASSSGLAGVTDTQY
>TRBV3-1/TRBV3-2|TRBD2
ASSPSSGSYGEQF
>TRBV19|TRBD2
ASLTGRNSEQF
>TRBV5-1|TRBD2
ASSWTSGYPSYEQY
>TRBV2|NA
ASSEPLYRRDRIYEQY
>TRBV27|TRBD2
ASSLNSGLAGRSYNEQF
>TRBV11-2|NA
ASSLERGGNYGYT
>TRBV7-2|NA
ASRITGTNYGYT
>TRBV7-9|TRBD1
AISDTNRGGDGYT
>TRBV7-8|TRBD2
ASSLPSGRSYEQY
>TRBV10-1|TRBD1
ASAKGQIFTYEQY
>TRBV28|NA
ASTPAESAYEQY
>TRBV28|NA
ASSLSTKHTEAF
>TRBV6-5|TRBD2
ASKIGTSGNNEQF
>TRBV2|NA
ASRGLYEQY
>TRBV6-5|TRBD1
ASSPGQGIGETQY
>TRBV11-2|NA
ASLTSRGTDTQY
>TRBV7-6|TRBD2
ASSLAPASGRYNEQF